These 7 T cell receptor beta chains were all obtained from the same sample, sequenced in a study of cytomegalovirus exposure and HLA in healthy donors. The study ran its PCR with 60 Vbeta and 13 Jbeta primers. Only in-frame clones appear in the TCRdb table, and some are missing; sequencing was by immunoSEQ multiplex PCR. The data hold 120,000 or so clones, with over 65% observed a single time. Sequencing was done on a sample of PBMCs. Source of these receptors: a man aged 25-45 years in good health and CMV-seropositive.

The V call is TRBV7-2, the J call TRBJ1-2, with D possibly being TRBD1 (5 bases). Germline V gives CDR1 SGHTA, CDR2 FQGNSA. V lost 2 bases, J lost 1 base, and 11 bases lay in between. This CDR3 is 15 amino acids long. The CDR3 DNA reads TGTGCCAGCAGCTTATCACAGGCCTTTAACTATGGCTACACCTTC. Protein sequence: CASSLSQAFNYGYTF.

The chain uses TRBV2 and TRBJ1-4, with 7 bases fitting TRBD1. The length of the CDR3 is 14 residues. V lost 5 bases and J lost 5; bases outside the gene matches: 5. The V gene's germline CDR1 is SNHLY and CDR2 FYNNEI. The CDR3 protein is CASSPDRANEKLFF. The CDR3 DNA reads TGTGCCAGCAGTCCCGACAGGGCCAATGAAAAACTGTTTTTT.

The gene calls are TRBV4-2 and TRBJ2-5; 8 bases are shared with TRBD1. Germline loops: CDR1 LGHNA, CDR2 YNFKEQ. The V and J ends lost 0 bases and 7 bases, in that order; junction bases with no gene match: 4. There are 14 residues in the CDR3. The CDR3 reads CASSQEDRDGTQYF. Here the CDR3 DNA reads TGTGCCAGCAGCCAAGAGGACAGGGATGGGACCCAGTACTTC.

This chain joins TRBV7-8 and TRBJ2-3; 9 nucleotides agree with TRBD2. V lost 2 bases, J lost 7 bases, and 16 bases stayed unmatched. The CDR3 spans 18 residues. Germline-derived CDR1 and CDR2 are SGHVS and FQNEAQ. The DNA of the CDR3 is TGTGCCAGCAGCTTATTAGCGGGAGAGGCCCGTATTCAGAATACGCAGTATTTT. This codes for CASSLLAGEARIQNTQYF.

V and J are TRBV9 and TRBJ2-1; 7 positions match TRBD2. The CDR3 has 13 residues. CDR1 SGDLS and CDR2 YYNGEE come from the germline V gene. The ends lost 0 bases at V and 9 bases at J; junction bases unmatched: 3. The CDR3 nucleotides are TGTGCCAGCAGCGTAGGCGGGAGCTCTGAGCAGTTCTTC. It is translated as CASSVGGSSEQFF.

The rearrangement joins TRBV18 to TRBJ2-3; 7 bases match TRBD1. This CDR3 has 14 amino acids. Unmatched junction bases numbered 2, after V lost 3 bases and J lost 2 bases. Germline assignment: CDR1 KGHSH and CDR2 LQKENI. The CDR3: CASSPRGLTDTQYF. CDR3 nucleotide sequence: TGTGCCAGCTCACCTAGGGGGCTCACAGATACGCAGTATTTT.

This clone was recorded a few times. The CDR3 protein is CASSVGTSGGFNLETQYF. DNA for the CDR3: TGCGCCAGCAGCGTCGGGACTAGCGGGGGATTTAACTTAGAGACCCAGTACTTC. The chain couples TRBV5-1 to TRBJ2-5; TRBD2 matches at 14 bases. The CDR3 spans 18 residues. Unmatched junction bases numbered 12, after V lost 4 bases and J lost 4 bases. Germline CDR1 is SGHRS and CDR2 is YFSETQ.